A single sample is the source of the 9 T cell receptor beta chains below, sequenced in a study of T cell repertoires in cytomegalovirus infection. TCRdb re-derived calls from the reads in MiXCR, one entry per CDR3 protein. The data hold approximately 770,000 distinct CDR3 sequences, with approximately 32% observed a single time. These receptors lack a known antigen. This sample comprised cultured CD8+ T cells from PBMCs, obtained from culture after CMV antigen stimulation. These TCRs come from a human donor in good health (CMV status not recorded). Some clones in this sample may be carry-over from other donors' samples.

This clonotype was found once. V and J are TRBV6-2 or TRBV6-3 and TRBJ2-7, with a tentative D call TRBD1 (6 bases). Germline loops: CDR1 MNHEY, CDR2 SVGEGT. Between the trimmed V and J ends, which lost 6 bases and 1 base, there was a span of 16 bases. The CDR3 is made up of 15 amino acids. The CDR3 region has the DNA TGTGCCAGCAGCTCGCCGGGGACACCTTCCTACGAGCAGTACGTC. It encodes CASSSPGTPSYEQYV.

CDR3 coding DNA: TGTGCCACCAGCAGAGATCGGCGGATGAGTAACAATCAGCCCCAGCATTTT. This encodes CATSRDRRMSNNQPQHF. V and J are TRBV15 and TRBJ1-5; D remains unclear. CDR3 size: 17 residues. Trimming stripped 0 bases from V and 3 bases from J, with 15 bases between. In germline, CDR1 is LNHNV, CDR2 YYDKDF (reference sequence).

The genes are TRBV7-6 and TRBJ2-5, with D perhaps matching TRBD2 (6 bases). This CDR3 comprises 15 residues. Trimming removed 1 base from V and 4 bases from J, with 13 bases in between. Germline assignment: CDR1 SGHVS and CDR2 FNYEAQ. CDR3 bases: TGTGCCAGCAGCTTAGTGTCCCGGAGGGGAGAGACCCAGTACTTC. This gives the protein CASSLVSRRGETQYF.

This clonotype was detected a few times. The J gene is TRBJ1-4, the V gene TRBV10-3; 9 bases are shared with TRBD1. The junction had 4 bases not matched to a gene; V was cut back by 0 bases and J by 8 bases. The CDR3 is 15 amino acids. Germline lookup yields CDR1 ENHRY and CDR2 SYGVKD. CDR3 nucleotide sequence: TGTGCCATCAGTGAGTCCCGGGACAGGGACGAAAAACTGTTTTTT. It is translated as CAISESRDRDEKLFF.

The table lists this clonotype with a few counts. This sequence joins TRBV19 and TRBJ1-5, with 11 bases that match TRBD1. Per the germline V gene, CDR1 is LNHDA and CDR2 is SQIVND (reference sequence). CDR3 length: 18 amino acids. J lost 2 bases, V lost 8 bases, and 14 bases had no gene match. The CDR3 nucleotides are TGTGCCAGTCTTGAAGCGGACAGGGGGCTTCGCGGCAATCAGCCCCAGCATTTT. Its protein product is CASLEADRGLRGNQPQHF.

A remark on this clonotype: One junction end does not reproduce the germline sequence, and a read error may be involved. The V call is TRBV19, the J call TRBJ1-1, with a tentative D call TRBD1 (6 bases). This CDR3 has 13 amino acids. CDR1 LNHDA and CDR2 SQIVND come from the germline V gene (reference sequence). The CDR3 DNA follows: TGTGCCAGTCGTATTCGGGGGCAGGGTGAAGCTTTCTTT. Protein sequence: CASRIRGQGEAFF. The variable domain in full, completed from reference TRBV19 and TRBJ1-1, reads DGGITQSPKYLFRKEGQNVTLSCEQNLNHDAMYWYRQDPGQGLRLIYYSQIVNDFQKGDIAEGYSVSREKKESFPLTVTSAQKNPTAFYLCASRIRGQGEAFFGQGTRLTVV.

V usage is TRBV4-1 and J usage is TRBJ2-3; possibly TRBD2 for D (6 bases). The CDR3 sequence is 16 residues long. V was cut by 3 bases and J by 4 bases, with 17 bases left in between. The germline CDR1 and CDR2 sequences are MGHRA and YSYEKL. The CDR3 sequence is CASSHPPEGPPDTQYF. In nucleotides, the CDR3 is TGCGCCAGCAGCCATCCTCCGGAGGGCCCCCCAGATACGCAGTATTTT.

This clonotype was detected ten times or more. This chain connects TRBV5-8 to TRBJ1-3, with D unresolved. Looked up from germline, CDR1 is SGHTS and CDR2 is YDEGEE. This CDR3 contains 15 residues. The V and J ends lost 6 bases and 0 bases respectively, with 13 bases between them. Written as DNA, the CDR3 is TGTGCCAGCACCCATCGGGCCTTCTCTGGAAACACCATATATTTT. As protein: CASTHRAFSGNTIYF.

This clonotype was counted a few times. The chain links TRBV20-1 to TRBJ2-5; 10 bases are shared with TRBD1. The CDR3 sequence is 16 residues long. Trimming at V came to 2 bases and at J to 4 bases, leaving 10 bases not matched to a gene. Germline CDR1 and CDR2: DFQATT and SNEGSKA (reference sequence). The CDR3 loop is CSARPDRGRGRETQYF. The DNA of the CDR3 is TGCAGTGCTAGACCAGACAGGGGGCGAGGGCGAGAGACCCAGTACTTC.